A single sample is the source of the 20 T cell receptor beta chains below, sequenced in a study of blood T cells in healthy people across ages. Using a J-beta primer mix together with a sample-barcoded 5' primer, a second PCR was run for 7 to 11 cycles. TCRdb re-analysed the 5' RACE reads in MiXCR, keeping a single row per CDR3 protein. The sample records 850,000 to 1,000,000 distinct CDR3 sequences, just over 50% being singletons. The sample was blood. Source of these receptors: a woman aged 55-70 years in good health.

This clonotype has just a few counts. V is TRBV7-9 and J is TRBJ2-2, with D tentatively TRBD2 (6 bases). Trimming took off 5 bases at V and 7 bases at J, with 17 bases between the two ends. This CDR3 is 15 amino acids long. CDR1 and CDR2 from the germline V gene are SEHNR and FQNEAQ (reference sequence). CDR3 coding DNA: TGTGCCAGCAGCCAGCCTGGCGGGATCGACGGGGAGCTGTTTTTT. Translating it yields CASSQPGGIDGELFF.

This clonotype was detected only a few times. Written as DNA, the CDR3 is TGCAGTGCTAGAGATTCTGGACAGGTACAAGAGACCCAGTACTTC. Amino acids: CSARDSGQVQETQYF. V and J are TRBV20-1 and TRBJ2-5; TRBD1 matches 7 bases. Germline CDR1 and CDR2: DFQATT and SNEGSKA (reference sequence). This CDR3 has 15 amino acids. Unmatched junction bases numbered 6, after V lost 0 bases and J lost 2 bases.

CDR3 bases: TGTGCCAGCTCCCAGGAGGCGTACAATGAGCAGTTCTTC. Translation: CASSQEAYNEQFF. V gene TRBV18 combines with J gene TRBJ2-1; tentatively, D is TRBD2 (5 bases). V was shortened by 6 bases and J by 4 bases, with 10 bases between the two germline ends. Germline-derived CDR1 and CDR2 are KGHSH and LQKENI. This CDR3 has 13 amino acids.

This chain links TRBV20-1 with TRBJ2-4; 10 bases match TRBD2. The CDR3 spans 15 residues. With V trimmed by 2 bases and J by 0 bases, 1 base remained unmatched. CDR1 and CDR2 (germline): DFQATT, SNEGSKA (reference sequence). CDR3 protein: CSARTSGIAKNIQYF. The CDR3, as DNA: TGCAGTGCTAGAACTAGCGGGATAGCCAAAAACATTCAGTACTTC.

This clonotype showed up just a few times. The chain is built from TRBV9 and TRBJ2-5; a possible D gene is TRBD2 (6 bases). The end of the DNA is better explained by TRBJ2-7, so the J call may be wrong. From germline, CDR1 is SGDLS and CDR2 YYNGEE. The CDR3 length is 13 residues. CDR3 coding DNA: TGTGCCAGCAGCTCCACTGGCGGGAACGAGCAGTACTTC. Its translation is CASSSTGGNEQYF.

The chain has TRBV20-1 and TRBJ1-6; D uncertain. Germline-derived CDR1 and CDR2 are DFQATT and SNEGSKA (reference sequence). The germline V and J ends were trimmed by 4 bases and 0 bases, with 7 bases remaining between them. The CDR3 consists of 14 residues. The CDR3 nucleotides read TGCAGTGCTATCAAGAGCTCCTATAATTCACCCCTCCACTTT. Protein product: CSAIKSSYNSPLHF.

This sequence joins TRBV6-5 and TRBJ2-1, with D perhaps matching TRBD2 (5 bases). The CDR3 length is 11 residues. Germline V gene lookup returns CDR1 MNHEY and CDR2 SVGAGI. With 4 bases removed from V and 11 bases from J, the gap between germline ends came to 9 bases. DNA for the CDR3: TGTGCCAGCAGTTCCCGGGGAAAGCAGTTCTTC. It codes for CASSSRGKQFF.

This clonotype occurred once. V usage is TRBV20-1 and J usage is TRBJ2-1, with 8 nucleotides matching TRBD2. With V trimmed by 3 bases and J by 4 bases, 8 bases remained unmatched. Germline V gene lookup returns CDR1 DFQATT and CDR2 SNEGSKA (reference sequence). This CDR3 has 15 amino acids. CDR3 sequence reads: CSARTVTSVYNEQFF. The DNA for the CDR3 is TGCAGTGCTAGGACAGTGACTAGCGTTTACAATGAGCAGTTCTTC.

The chain recombines TRBV18 with TRBJ1-2, with 10 bases aligning to TRBD1. The J segment lost 8 bases and the V segment lost 2 bases, leaving 5 bases of the junction unmatched. Germline values: CDR1 KGHSH, CDR2 LQKENI. The CDR3 spans 14 residues. CDR3: CASSPWDRGGGYTF. The CDR3 coding sequence is TGTGCCAGCTCACCATGGGACAGGGGCGGCGGCTACACCTTC.

A note on this clonotype: The junction shows a germline mismatch at one end, possibly a read error. This chain links TRBV7-9 with TRBJ2-7, with D tentatively TRBD1 or TRBD2 (5 bases each). There are 15 residues in the CDR3. Germline V CDR1 and CDR2: SEHNR, FQNEAQ (reference sequence). The CDR3 loop reads CVSSEIRGRSYEQYF. CDR3 nucleotides: TGTGTCAGCAGCGAGATTCGGGGCCGTTCCTACGAGCAGTACTTC.

The genes are TRBV2 and TRBJ2-7; D ambiguous. Per the germline V gene, CDR1 is SNHLY and CDR2 is FYNNEI. CDR3 length: 15 amino acids. Deletions cut 1 base from V and 4 bases from J, with 14 bases between. CDR3 nucleotides: TGTGCCAGCAGTGAAGATCTCATTTTGGGGTACGAGCAGTACTTC. Protein sequence: CASSEDLILGYEQYF.

The chain combines TRBV10-2 with TRBJ2-2; 13 bases align to TRBD2. Germline assignment: CDR1 WSHSY and CDR2 SAAADI. The CDR3 loop spans 15 amino acids. Trimming took 7 bases from V and 3 from J; bases not matched to a gene: 2. CDR3 amino acids: CASNGLAGDTGELFF. CDR3 DNA: TGCGCCAGCAATGGACTAGCGGGAGACACCGGGGAGCTGTTTTTT.

This clonotype has a single count. The chain uses TRBV15 and TRBJ2-7, with D unresolved. The length of the CDR3 is 15 residues. Germline V CDR1 and CDR2: LNHNV, YYDKDF (reference sequence). The V gene lost 4 bases and the J gene lost 0 bases, with 13 bases spanning the gap. CDR3 sequence (DNA): TGTGCCACCAGCATCGACAACGCCCCCTCCTACGAGCAGTACTTC. It specifies CATSIDNAPSYEQYF.

This rearrangement joins TRBV5-1 to TRBJ2-1; tentatively, D is TRBD1 (6 bases). TRBJ2-7 matches the DNA end more closely, so the J call is doubtful. The CDR3 covers 15 residues. Germline V gene data show CDR1 as SGHRS and CDR2 as YFSETQ. The CDR3 DNA reads as TGCGCCAGCAGCTCTACTACCGGGACAAACTACGAGCAGTACTTC. This gives the protein CASSSTTGTNYEQYF.

The gene calls are TRBV7-2 and TRBJ2-7; D uncertain. There are 13 residues in the CDR3. Germline values: CDR1 SGHTA, CDR2 FQGNSA. The V end lost 4 bases, the J end lost 3 bases, and 10 bases lay between the germline ends. The CDR3 protein is CASSSERRYEQYF. CDR3 nucleotide sequence: TGTGCCAGCAGCTCCGAGCGACGCTACGAGCAGTACTTC.

The chain joins TRBV18 to TRBJ2-5; D not certain. V was pared by 5 bases and J by 11 bases, with 18 bases between. This CDR3 comprises 13 residues. CDR1 and CDR2 (germline): KGHSH, LQKENI. The chain's CDR3 is CASSSNQDDEQYF. For the CDR3, the DNA is TGTGCCAGCTCATCGAATCAGGATGATGAGCAGTACTTC.

The genes are TRBV3-1 and TRBJ1-4; D perhaps matches TRBD1 (5 bases). CDR1 and CDR2 (germline): LGHDT, YNNKEL (reference sequence). The CDR3 runs 14 residues. V shed 0 bases and J shed 11 bases, with 13 bases lying between them. In DNA, the CDR3 is TGTGCCAGCAGCCAAGAAATGGCAGGGACGAAACTGTTTTTT. This codes for CASSQEMAGTKLFF.

The chain couples TRBV20-1 to TRBJ2-5; D is unclear. Per germline, CDR1 DFQATT and CDR2 SNEGSKA (reference sequence). V was clipped by 0 bases and J by 1 base, with 12 bases between them. The CDR3 contains 15 residues. The CDR3 nucleotides read TGCAGTGCTAGAGACGGTGGCGAGCTCCAAGAGACCCAGTACTTC. Its protein is CSARDGGELQETQYF.

The chain recombines TRBV24-1 with TRBJ2-3; possible D gene TRBD2, 7 bases. V gave up 4 bases and J gave up 2 bases, with 21 bases separating them. The CDR3 is 18 amino acids. From germline, CDR1 is KGHDR and CDR2 SFDVKD. As DNA, the CDR3 is TGTGCCACCAGTGAAGGGCGGGGAGGGGGTTATGACACAGATACGCAGTATTTT. This encodes CATSEGRGGGYDTDTQYF.

For this clonotype: Being one base from a much bigger clone, this may be a read error. This rearrangement joins TRBV29-1 to TRBJ2-1, with D uncertain. This CDR3 region has 11 residues. Trimming took 1 base from V and 13 from J, leaving 11 bases between them. The germline CDR1 and CDR2 sequences are SQVTM and ANQGSEA. The CDR3 region is CSVEGRASQFF. DNA of the CDR3: TGCAGCGTTGAAGGGCGAGCTTCCCAGTTCTTC.